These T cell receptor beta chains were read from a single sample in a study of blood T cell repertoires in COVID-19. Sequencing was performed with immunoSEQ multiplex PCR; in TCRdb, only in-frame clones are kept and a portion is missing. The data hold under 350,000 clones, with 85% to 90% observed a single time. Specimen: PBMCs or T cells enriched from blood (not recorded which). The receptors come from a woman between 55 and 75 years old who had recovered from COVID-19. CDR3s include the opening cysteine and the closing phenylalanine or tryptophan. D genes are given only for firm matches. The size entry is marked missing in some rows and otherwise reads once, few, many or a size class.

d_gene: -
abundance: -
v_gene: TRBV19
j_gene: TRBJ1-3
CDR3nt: TGTGCCAGTAGTATATGGGGGCAGGACACCATATATTTT
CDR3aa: CASSIWGQDTIYF

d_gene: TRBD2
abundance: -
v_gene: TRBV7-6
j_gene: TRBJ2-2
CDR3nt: TGTGCCAGCACTTACGGGAGGGCGGGGACCGGGGAGCTGTTTTTT
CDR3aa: CASTYGRAGTGELFF

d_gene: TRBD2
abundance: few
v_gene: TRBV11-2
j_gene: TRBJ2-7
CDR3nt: TGTGCCAGCAGCTTTTTAGCGGGGGGCCCCCCCGAAGGTCTCTACGAGCAGTACTTC
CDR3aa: CASSFLAGGPPEGLYEQYF

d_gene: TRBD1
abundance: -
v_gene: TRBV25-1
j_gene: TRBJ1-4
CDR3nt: TGTGCCAGCAGTGAGACAGGGAATAATGAAAAACTGTTTTTT
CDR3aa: CASSETGNNEKLFF

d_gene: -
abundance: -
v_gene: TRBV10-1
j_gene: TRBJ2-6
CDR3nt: TGCGCCAGCAGTCCAGGAACCACTGGGGCCAACGTCCTGACTTTC
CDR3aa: CASSPGTTGANVLTF

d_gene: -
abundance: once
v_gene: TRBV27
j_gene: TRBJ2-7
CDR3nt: TGTGCCAGCAGTTCGACAGCCTGGGCCTACGAGCAGTACTTC
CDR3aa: CASSSTAWAYEQYF

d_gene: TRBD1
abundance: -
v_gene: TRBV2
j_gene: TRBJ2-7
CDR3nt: TGTGCCAGCAGTGAAACGATCGGACAGGGCCGCGAGCAGTACTTC
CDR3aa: CASSETIGQGREQYF

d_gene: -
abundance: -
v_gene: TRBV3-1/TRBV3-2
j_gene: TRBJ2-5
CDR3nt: TGTGCCAGCAGCCAATCGGGGGGCAGATGGGAGACCCAGTACTTC
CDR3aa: CASSQSGGRWETQYF

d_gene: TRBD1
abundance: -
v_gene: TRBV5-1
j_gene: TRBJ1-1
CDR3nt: TGCGCCAGCAGCTTAAAGGGACAGGGGGCCCCTGAAGCTTTCTTT
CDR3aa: CASSLKGQGAPEAFF

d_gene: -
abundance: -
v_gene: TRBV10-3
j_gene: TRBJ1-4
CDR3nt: TGTGCCATCAGTTCCATTTGGGGGGATAATGAAAAACTGTTTTTT
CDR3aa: CAISSIWGDNEKLFF

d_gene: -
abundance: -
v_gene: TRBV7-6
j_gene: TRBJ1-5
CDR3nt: TGTGCCAGCAGCTTAGCGTCGGGAGTCAATCAGCCCCAGCATTTT
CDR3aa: CASSLASGVNQPQHF

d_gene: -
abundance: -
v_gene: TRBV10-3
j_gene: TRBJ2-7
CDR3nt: TGTGCCATCAGCCGGGACGGGGGCTCCTACGAGCAGTACTTC
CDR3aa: CAISRDGGSYEQYF

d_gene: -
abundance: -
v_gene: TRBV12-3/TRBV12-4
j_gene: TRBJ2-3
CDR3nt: TGTGCCAGCAGCCCCCTAGATACGCAGTATTTT
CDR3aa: CASSPLDTQYF

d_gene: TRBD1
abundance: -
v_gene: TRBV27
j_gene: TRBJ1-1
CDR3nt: TGTGCCAGCAGTTTAGCGACAGGGATGAACACTGAAGCTTTCTTT
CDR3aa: CASSLATGMNTEAFF

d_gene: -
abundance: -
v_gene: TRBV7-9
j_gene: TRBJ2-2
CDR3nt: TGTGCCAGCAGCCCCTCCGCGGGAAACACCGGGGAGCTGTTTTTT
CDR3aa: CASSPSAGNTGELFF

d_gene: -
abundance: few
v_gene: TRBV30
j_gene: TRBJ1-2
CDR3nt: TGTGCCTGGAGTGGGCAGGGCCCCCTCTATGGCTACACCTTC
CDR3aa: CAWSGQGPLYGYTF

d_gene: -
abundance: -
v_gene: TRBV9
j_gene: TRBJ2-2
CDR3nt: TGTGCCAGCAGCGTAGGGGCTAGCGTCACCGGGGAGCTGTTTTTT
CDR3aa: CASSVGASVTGELFF

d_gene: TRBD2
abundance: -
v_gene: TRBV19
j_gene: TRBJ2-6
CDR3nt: TGTGCCAGTAGTCTGGGGGGGACTGGGGCCAACGTCCTGACTTTC
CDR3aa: CASSLGGTGANVLTF

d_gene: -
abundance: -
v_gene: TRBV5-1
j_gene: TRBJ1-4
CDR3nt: TGCGCCAGCAGCTTGGGCCAGGGTGCAACTAATGAAAAACTGTTTTTT
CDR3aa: CASSLGQGATNEKLFF

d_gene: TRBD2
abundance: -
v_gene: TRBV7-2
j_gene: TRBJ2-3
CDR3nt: TGTGCCAGCAGCTTACTAGCGGGGGACTCAGATACGCAGTATTTT
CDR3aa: CASSLLAGDSDTQYF

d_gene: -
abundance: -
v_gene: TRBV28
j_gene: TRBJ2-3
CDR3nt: TGTGCCAGCAGTTTTATCCAGGAGGGCGATACGCAGTATTTT
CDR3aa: CASSFIQEGDTQYF

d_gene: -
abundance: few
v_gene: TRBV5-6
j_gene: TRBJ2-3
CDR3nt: TGTGCCAGCAGCCCAAGTCGGGGGTCGTACACAGATACGCAGTATTTT
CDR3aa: CASSPSRGSYTDTQYF

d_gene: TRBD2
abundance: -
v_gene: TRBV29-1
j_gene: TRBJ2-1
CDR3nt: TGCAGCGTTACGCCTAGCGGTTTTTACAATGAGCAGTTCTTC
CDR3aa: CSVTPSGFYNEQFF

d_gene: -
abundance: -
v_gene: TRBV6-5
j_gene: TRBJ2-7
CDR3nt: TGTGCCAGCATGGGGGGCTCCTACGAGCAGTACTTC
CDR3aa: CASMGGSYEQYF

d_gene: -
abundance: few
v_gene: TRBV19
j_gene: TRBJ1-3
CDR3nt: TGTGCCAGCCAAGACTCCTACTCTGGAAACACCATATATTTT
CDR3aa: CASQDSYSGNTIYF

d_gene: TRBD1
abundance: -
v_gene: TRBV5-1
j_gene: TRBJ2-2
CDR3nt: TGCGCCAGCAGCCCGGACAGGGAGGCCGGGGAGCTGTTTTTT
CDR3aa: CASSPDREAGELFF

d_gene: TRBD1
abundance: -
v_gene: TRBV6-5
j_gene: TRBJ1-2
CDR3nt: TGTGCCAGCAGTTACTCGATGGGGACAGGGGGTAATGGCTACACCTTC
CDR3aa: CASSYSMGTGGNGYTF

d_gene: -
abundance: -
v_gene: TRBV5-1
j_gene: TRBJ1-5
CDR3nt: TGCGCCAGCAGCTTGGACGGGAATCAGCCCCAGCATTTT
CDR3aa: CASSLDGNQPQHF

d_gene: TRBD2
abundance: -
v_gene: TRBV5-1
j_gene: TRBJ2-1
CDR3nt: TGCGCCAGCAGCTTAAGAGCGGGAGAAACTGAGCAGTTCTTC
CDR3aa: CASSLRAGETEQFF

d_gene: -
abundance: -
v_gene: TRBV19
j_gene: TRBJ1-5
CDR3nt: TGTGCCAGTAGTATCAGGAGGGATTATCAGCCCCAGCATTTT
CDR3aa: CASSIRRDYQPQHF

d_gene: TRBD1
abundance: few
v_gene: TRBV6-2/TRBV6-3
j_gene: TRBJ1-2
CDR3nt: TGTGCCAGCAGTTACTCGAATTTGGGACAGGTCAGGAGTGGCTACACCTTC
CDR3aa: CASSYSNLGQVRSGYTF

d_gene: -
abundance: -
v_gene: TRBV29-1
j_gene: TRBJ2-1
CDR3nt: TGCAGCGTTGATGGGGCGGGGCACAATGAGCAGTTCTTC
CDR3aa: CSVDGAGHNEQFF

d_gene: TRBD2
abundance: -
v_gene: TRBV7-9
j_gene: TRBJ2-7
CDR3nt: TGTGCCAGCAGTCGTAGCGGGGCCTACGAGCAGTACTTC
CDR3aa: CASSRSGAYEQYF

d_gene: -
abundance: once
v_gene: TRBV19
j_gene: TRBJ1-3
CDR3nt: TGTGCCAGTAGTATGCAGATCTCTGGAAACACCATATATTTT
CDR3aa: CASSMQISGNTIYF

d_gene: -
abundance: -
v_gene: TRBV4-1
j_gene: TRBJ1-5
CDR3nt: TGCGCCAGCAGCCGGGGGCGATCGGATCAGCCCCAGCATTTT
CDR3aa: CASSRGRSDQPQHF

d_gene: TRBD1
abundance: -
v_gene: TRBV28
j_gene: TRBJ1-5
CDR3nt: TGTGCCAGCACCCCGGACAGGGCGGGTCAGCCCCAGCATTTT
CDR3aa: CASTPDRAGQPQHF

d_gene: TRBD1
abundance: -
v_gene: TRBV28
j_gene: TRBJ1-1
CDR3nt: TGTGCCAGCAGTTCGCCGGGACAGGGGGCGACTGAAGCTTTCTTT
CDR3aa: CASSSPGQGATEAFF

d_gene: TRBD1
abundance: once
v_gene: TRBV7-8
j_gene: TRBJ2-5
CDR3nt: TGTGCCAGCAGCTACAGGGGCGCGGGAGAGACCCAGTACTTC
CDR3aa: CASSYRGAGETQYF

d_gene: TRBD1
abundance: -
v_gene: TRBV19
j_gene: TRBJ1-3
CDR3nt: TGTGCCAGTAGTTCCACAGGGGGCTTCGATGGAAACACCATATATTTT
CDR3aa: CASSSTGGFDGNTIYF

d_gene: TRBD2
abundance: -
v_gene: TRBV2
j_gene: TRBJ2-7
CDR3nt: TGTGCCAGCAAGGGACTAGCGAGGTACGAGCAGTACTTC
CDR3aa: CASKGLARYEQYF

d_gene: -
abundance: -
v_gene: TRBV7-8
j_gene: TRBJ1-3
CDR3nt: TGTGCCAGCAGCTTTACAGGGATCCACTCTGGAAACACCATATATTTT
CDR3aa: CASSFTGIHSGNTIYF

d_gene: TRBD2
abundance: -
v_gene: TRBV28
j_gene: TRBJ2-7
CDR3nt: TGTGCCAGCAGACCTAGCGGGGCGAGCTCCTACGAGCAGTACTTC
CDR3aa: CASRPSGASSYEQYF

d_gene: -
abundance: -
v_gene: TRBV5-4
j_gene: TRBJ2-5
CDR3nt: TGTGCCAGCAGCTTGTCTGAGAGGCCCCAAGAGACCCAGTACTTC
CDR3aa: CASSLSERPQETQYF

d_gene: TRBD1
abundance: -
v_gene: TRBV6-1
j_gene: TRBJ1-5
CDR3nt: TGTGCCAGCAGTGAAGCGAGGGACAGGGTGGGCCGCAATCAGCCCCAGCATTTT
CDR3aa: CASSEARDRVGRNQPQHF

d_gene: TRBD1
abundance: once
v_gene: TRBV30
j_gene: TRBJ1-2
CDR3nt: TGTGCCTTAGGGACAGTGGGAAACTATGGCTACACCTTC
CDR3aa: CALGTVGNYGYTF

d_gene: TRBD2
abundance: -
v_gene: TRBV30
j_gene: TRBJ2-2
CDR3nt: TGTGCCTGGAGTGTATGGGAGGGCCCCGGGGAGCTGTTTTTT
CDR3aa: CAWSVWEGPGELFF

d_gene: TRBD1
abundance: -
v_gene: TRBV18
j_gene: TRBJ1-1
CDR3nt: TGTGCCAGCTCACCACTTATAGGGGGCACCTATGACACTGAAGCTTTCTTT
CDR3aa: CASSPLIGGTYDTEAFF

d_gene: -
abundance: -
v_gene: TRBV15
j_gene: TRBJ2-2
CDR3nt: TGTGCCACGGCAACCGGGGTGAGCGGGGAGCTGTTTTTT
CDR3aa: CATATGVSGELFF

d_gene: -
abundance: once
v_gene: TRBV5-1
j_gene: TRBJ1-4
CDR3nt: TGCGCCAGCAAGCAGGGGACTAATGAAAAACTGTTTTTT
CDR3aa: CASKQGTNEKLFF

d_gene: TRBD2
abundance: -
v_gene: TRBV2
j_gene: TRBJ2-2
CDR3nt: TGTGCCAGCAGTGAAGGAAGGCTAGCGGGCCAAGTGGCCGGGGAGCTGTTTTTT
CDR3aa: CASSEGRLAGQVAGELFF

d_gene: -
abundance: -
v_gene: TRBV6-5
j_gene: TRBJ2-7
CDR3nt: TGTGCCAGCACCTTTACATCCTCCTCCTACGAGCAGTACTTC
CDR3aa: CASTFTSSSYEQYF

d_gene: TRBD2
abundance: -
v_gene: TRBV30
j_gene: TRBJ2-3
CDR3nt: TGTGCCTGGAGTCGCGGGGGGTTGGATACGCAGTATTTT
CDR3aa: CAWSRGGLDTQYF

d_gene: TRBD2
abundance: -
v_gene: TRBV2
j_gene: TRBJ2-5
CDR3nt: TGTGCCAGCAGTGAGGAGCGGGGGATCCAAGAGACCCAGTACTTC
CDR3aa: CASSEERGIQETQYF

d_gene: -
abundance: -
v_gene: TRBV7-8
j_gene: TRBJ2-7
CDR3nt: TGTGCCAGCAGCTTAGGTATTGACGAGCAGTACTTC
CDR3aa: CASSLGIDEQYF

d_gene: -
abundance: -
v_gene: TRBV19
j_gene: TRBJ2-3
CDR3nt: TGTGCCAGTAATCAGGGGATGCAGGAAGATACGCAGTATTTT
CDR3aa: CASNQGMQEDTQYF

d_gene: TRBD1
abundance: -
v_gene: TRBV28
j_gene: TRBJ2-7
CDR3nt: TGTGCCAGCAGTTTGCAGGGGGCCAACGAGCAGTACTTC
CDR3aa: CASSLQGANEQYF

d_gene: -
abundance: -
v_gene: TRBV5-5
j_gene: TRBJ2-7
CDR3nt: TGTGCCAGCAGCTTAGCGCGGGGGCGTGGTAGGCCCTACGAGCAGTACTTC
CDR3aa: CASSLARGRGRPYEQYF

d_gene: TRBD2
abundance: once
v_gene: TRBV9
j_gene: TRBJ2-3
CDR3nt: TGTGCCAGCAGCTCCCACCCGGGAGGGCCGGATACGCAGTATTTT
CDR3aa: CASSSHPGGPDTQYF

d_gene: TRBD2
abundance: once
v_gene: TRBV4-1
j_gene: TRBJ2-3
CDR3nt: TGCGCCAGCAGCCTGATTAGCGGGAGCTCCACAGATACGCAGTATTTT
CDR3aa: CASSLISGSSTDTQYF

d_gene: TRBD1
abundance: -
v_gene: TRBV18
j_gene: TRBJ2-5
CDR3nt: TGTGCCAGCTCACCAGGGACAGGGCCCAAGGAGACCCAGTACTTC
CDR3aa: CASSPGTGPKETQYF